The 25 T cell receptor beta chains below were found in one sample sequenced in a study of Graves' ophthalmopathy and Graves' hyperthyroidism. Investigators amplified TCR beta CDR3 regions from RNA transcripts. Second-round multiplex PCR came after first-round RT-PCR with HTBI primers. TCRdb called the multiplex PCR reads again in MiXCR, with one record for every CDR3 protein. The sample has about 1.2 million distinct CDR3 sequences, about two fifths seen once. The specimen was peripheral blood or thyroid tissue (not recorded which). These receptors were taken from an adult man with Graves' hyperthyroidism.

The chain combines TRBV7-2 with TRBJ1-1, with 7 bases identical to TRBD1. Germline V gene lookup returns CDR1 SGHTA and CDR2 FQGNSA. The CDR3 contains 14 residues. Trimming took 2 bases from V and 7 from J; bases not matched to a gene: 7. The DNA for the CDR3 is TGTGCCAGCAGCTTACGACAGGGAGTTTTTGAAGCTTTCTTT. It yields the protein CASSLRQGVFEAFF.

V is TRBV6-2 or TRBV6-3 and J is TRBJ2-7; 12 bases agree with TRBD2. The CDR3 has 15 amino acids. The germline CDR1 and CDR2 sequences are MNHEY and SVGEGT. The trim removed 5 bases at V and 3 bases at J, leaving 5 bases unmatched. The CDR3 bases are TGTGCCAGCAGTAGTTGGACTAGCGGGAACTACGAGCAGTACTTC. Its translation: CASSSWTSGNYEQYF.

Of note for this clonotype: The junction does not match germline at one end; this may be a read error. The chain combines TRBV10-3 with TRBJ2-5, with TRBD1 matching over 8 bases. CDR3 length: 17 amino acids. Germline V CDR1 and CDR2: ENHRY, SYGVKD. As DNA, the CDR3 is TGTGCCAGCAGTTTCGGGCCCGTAGGACAGGGATTGGAAACCCAGTACTTC. Translated, it gives CASSFGPVGQGLETQYF.

This chain uses TRBV20-1 with TRBJ2-5; 10 bases are shared with TRBD1. V shed 3 bases, J shed 9 bases, and the junction held 13 bases outside the gene matches. The CDR3 spans 15 residues. The germline V gene encodes CDR1 DFQATT and CDR2 SNEGSKA (reference sequence). This CDR3 reads CSASLGTGEGQPQYF. For the CDR3, the DNA is TGCAGTGCTAGCCTCGGGACAGGGGAAGGGCAGCCCCAGTACTTC.

The chain links TRBV12-5 to TRBJ2-7; the match to TRBD2 covers 8 bases. CDR3 length equals 16 residues. In germline, CDR1 is LGHNT, CDR2 FRNRAP. Losses at the gene ends were 7 bases for V and 7 bases for J; bases not matched to a gene: 18. Here the CDR3 DNA reads TGTGCTAGTGCCTCACCGTCGATCGTAGCGGGATGGGAGCAGTACTTC. Residues: CASASPSIVAGWEQYF.

This clonotype was recorded a few times. The gene calls are TRBV6-2 or TRBV6-3 and TRBJ2-5, with D unclear. The CDR3 totals 13 residues. CDR1 and CDR2 (germline): MNHEY, SVGEGT. V lost 6 bases and J lost 8, with 16 bases in between. The CDR3 here is CASSTGPGLTQYF. DNA for the CDR3: TGTGCCAGCAGCACCGGGCCCGGCTTAACCCAGTACTTC.

This clonotype showed up just a few times. The rearrangement uses TRBV7-9 and TRBJ2-7; tentative D call: TRBD1 (6 bases). This CDR3 region has 14 residues. Deletions cut 5 bases from V and 2 bases from J, with 13 bases between. Germline assignment: CDR1 SEHNR and CDR2 FQNEAQ (reference sequence). CDR3 bases: TGTGCCAGCAGCGGCCCCGGGACAACCTACGAGCAGTACTTC. Translation gives CASSGPGTTYEQYF.

The chain links TRBV5-6 to TRBJ2-5; D is possibly TRBD1 (5 bases). Germline values: CDR1 SGHDT, CDR2 YYEEEE. This CDR3 is built from 14 residues. V was shortened by 2 bases and J by 5 bases, with 13 bases between the two germline ends. Here the CDR3 reads CASSFPTVSETQYF. CDR3 bases: TGTGCCAGCAGCTTCCCGACAGTTTCGGAGACCCAGTACTTC. Filled out from reference TRBV5-6 and TRBJ2-5, the complete variable domain reads DAGVTQSPTHLIKTRGQQVTLRCSPKSGHDTVSWYQQALGQGPQFIFQYYEEEERQRGNFPDRFSGHQFPNYSSELNVNALLLGDSALYLCASSFPTVSETQYFGPGTRLLVL.

This clonotype has a count of ten or more. The rearrangement links TRBV7-2 to TRBJ1-4; the match to TRBD1 covers 10 bases. The germline CDR1 and CDR2 sequences are SGHTA and FQGNSA. The CDR3 is 16 residues long. Trimming took 3 bases from V and 0 from J; bases not matched to a gene: 1. CDR3 residues: CASSLGQGTTNEKLFF. The CDR3 nucleotides read TGTGCCAGCAGCTTGGGACAGGGGACAACTAATGAAAAACTGTTTTTT.

For this clonotype: A much more abundant neighbour one base away suggests this may be a read error. The chain carries TRBV20-1 and TRBJ2-7, with D perhaps being TRBD1 or TRBD2 (5 bases each). The CDR3 runs to 14 residues. Trimming removed 7 bases at V and 4 bases at J, with 20 bases between. Germline lookup yields CDR1 DFQATT and CDR2 SNEGSKA (reference sequence). The CDR3 DNA is TGCAGTGTTAGCCGCCGGGACCACTCATACGAGCAGTACTTC. It is translated as CSVSRRDHSYEQYF.

Points on this clonotype: This may be a read error, as it is one base from a much larger clone. V usage is TRBV5-1 and J usage is TRBJ2-5; D call uncertain. The CDR3 is made up of 13 amino acids. With 5 bases removed from V and 5 bases from J, the gap between germline ends came to 13 bases. CDR1 and CDR2 (germline): SGHRS, YFSETQ. As DNA, the CDR3 is TGCGCCAGCAGGTTTCGAACTTTGGAGACCCAGTACTTC. It yields the protein CASRFRTLETQYF. The variable domain in full, completed from reference TRBV5-1 and TRBJ2-5, reads KAGVTQTPRYLIKTRGQQVTLSCSPISGHRSVSWYQQTPGQGLQFLFEYFSETQRNKGNFPGRFSGRQFSNSRSEMNVSTLELGDSALYLCASRFRTLETQYFGPGTRLLVL.

This clonotype was counted ten times or more. V usage is TRBV7-2 and J usage is TRBJ1-6; the match to TRBD1 covers 7 bases. V lost 1 base, J lost 6 bases, and 9 bases stayed unmatched. Germline V gene lookup returns CDR1 SGHTA and CDR2 FQGNSA. The CDR3 has 17 residues. The CDR3 region is CASSLEPGGLINSPLHF. CDR3 nucleotides: TGTGCCAGCAGCTTAGAGCCAGGGGGATTGATTAATTCACCCCTCCACTTT.

The sample holds many counts of this clonotype. The chain joins TRBV7-9 to TRBJ1-1, with D possibly matching TRBD1 (5 bases). The CDR3 spans 15 residues. Germline V gene data show CDR1 as SEHNR and CDR2 as FQNEAQ (reference sequence). V gave up 5 bases and J gave up 3 bases, with 16 bases separating them. CDR3 DNA: TGTGCCAGCAGCAGAAAAGGGGTTAGTGACACTGAAGCTTTCTTT. Protein: CASSRKGVSDTEAFF. Variable domain in full (rest from reference TRBV7-9 and TRBJ1-1): DTGVSQNPRHKITKRGQNVTFRCDPISEHNRLYWYRQTLGQGPEFLTYFQNEAQLEKSRLLSDRFSAERPKGSFSTLEIQRTEQGDSAMYLCASSRKGVSDTEAFFGQGTRLTVV.

This clonotype was observed at least ten times. This chain uses TRBV7-8 with TRBJ2-7, with a possible D match to TRBD2 (6 bases). Germline V gene sequence: CDR1 SGHVS, CDR2 FQNEAQ. The ends were cut back, 1 base at V and 3 bases at J, with 16 bases in the middle. This CDR3 is 16 amino acids long. DNA for the CDR3: TGTGCCAGCAGCTTAGTGGAAGCGGAGGGGAACTACGAGCAGTACTTC. It codes for CASSLVEAEGNYEQYF.

This clonotype was observed at least ten times. The V and J genes are TRBV7-8 and TRBJ2-6; D remains unclear. The CDR3 has 13 amino acids. The germline V gene has CDR1 SGHVS and CDR2 FQNEAQ. The V end lost 3 bases, the J end lost 4 bases, and 4 bases lay between the germline ends. The CDR3 region has the DNA TGTGCCAGCAGCTTTGCCGGGGCCAACGTCCTGACTTTC. Translated, it gives CASSFAGANVLTF.

For this clonotype: A much larger clonotype is one base distant, so this may be a read error. This rearrangement joins TRBV7-9 to TRBJ2-7; tentative D call: TRBD2 (6 bases). In germline, CDR1 is SEHNR, CDR2 FQNEAQ (reference sequence). Trimming removed 3 bases from V and 6 bases from J, with 9 bases in between. This CDR3 is 12 amino acids long. Here the CDR3 reads CASSFTSPEQYF. CDR3 nucleotide sequence: TGTGCCAGCAGCTTTACTAGCCCCGAGCAGTACTTC.

The chain uses TRBV19 and TRBJ2-5; D is perhaps TRBD1 (6 bases). CDR3 length: 14 amino acids. V was cut by 6 bases and J by 4 bases, with 15 bases left in between. Looked up from germline, CDR1 is LNHDA and CDR2 is SQIVND (reference sequence). The DNA of the CDR3 is TGTGCCAGTAGACCAACAGGGTTTGGAGAGACCCAGTACTTC. Translation gives CASRPTGFGETQYF.

The CDR3, as DNA: TGCGCCAGCAGCCTGTTTGAAGGGACAGGGGACAACTACACCTTC. It is translated as CASSLFEGTGDNYTF. The chain employs TRBV5-1 and TRBJ1-2; 10 bases are a match to TRBD1. CDR3 length equals 15 residues. CDR1 and CDR2 (germline): SGHRS, YFSETQ. After removal of 4 bases from V and 10 bases from J, the junction contained 13 bases not matched to a gene.

This clonotype was observed a handful of times. This rearrangement joins TRBV7-6 to TRBJ2-2, with a weak D call TRBD2 (5 bases). The germline gives CDR1 SGHVS, CDR2 FNYEAQ. The V end lost 1 base, the J end lost 7 bases, and 13 bases lay between the germline ends. This CDR3 is built from 15 residues. This chain's CDR3 is CASSLVEGVGGELFF. Written as DNA, the CDR3 is TGTGCCAGCAGCTTAGTAGAGGGAGTAGGCGGGGAGCTGTTTTTT.

V gene TRBV30 combines with J gene TRBJ1-6; 8 bases map to TRBD1. The CDR3 is 13 amino acids. Germline CDR1 is GTSNPN and CDR2 is SVGIG (reference sequence). V was clipped by 5 bases and J by 6 bases; unmatched bases: 3. CDR3 coding DNA: TGTGCCTGGCGGACAGGGCCTAATTCACCCCTCCACTTT. This gives the protein CAWRTGPNSPLHF.

This chain connects TRBV14 to TRBJ2-5, with D maybe TRBD2 (6 bases). CDR3 length: 17 amino acids. Between the trimmed V and J ends, which lost 1 base and 0 bases, there was a span of 15 bases. Looked up from germline, CDR1 is SGHDN and CDR2 is FVKESK. CDR3 nucleotides: TGTGCCAGCAGCCAAGGAGTTGGAGGGTGGGACCAAGAGACCCAGTACTTC. This gives the protein CASSQGVGGWDQETQYF.

Note on this clonotype: A much bigger clone sits one base away, suggesting this may be a read error. This chain links TRBV5-4 with TRBJ1-1; 7 bases agree with TRBD1. Germline V lookup: CDR1 SGHNT, CDR2 YYREEE (reference sequence). The CDR3 length is 15 residues. The CDR3 coding sequence is TGTGCCAGCAGCCCAAAGACAGGGTCTAACACTCAAGCTTTCTTT. This encodes CASSPKTGSNTQAFF.

This clonotype has a count of ten or more. The chain recombines TRBV20-1 with TRBJ2-7; D remains unclear. The ends were cut back, 6 bases at V and 3 bases at J, with 15 bases in the middle. The CDR3 spans 13 residues. CDR1 DFQATT and CDR2 SNEGSKA come from the germline V gene (reference sequence). The CDR3 DNA sequence: TGCAGTGCCGGCCGTGGGGTTGGCTACGAGCAGTACTTC. It is translated as CSAGRGVGYEQYF.

The chain has TRBV5-1 and TRBJ2-5; D may correspond to TRBD1 or TRBD2 (6 bases each). Germline CDR1 is SGHRS and CDR2 is YFSETQ. The length of the CDR3 is 15 residues. Trimming cost V 4 bases and J 5 bases, with 18 bases left between them. The CDR3 is CASSPRWGAQETQYF. The CDR3, as DNA: TGCGCCAGCAGCCCCAGATGGGGGGCTCAGGAGACCCAGTACTTC.

The sample holds many counts of this clonotype. The J gene is TRBJ2-7, the V gene TRBV7-2; perhaps TRBD1 as D (5 bases). Germline V gene lookup returns CDR1 SGHTA and CDR2 FQGNSA. The CDR3 loop spans 13 amino acids. V was cut by 4 bases and J by 2 bases, with 9 bases left in between. The CDR3 DNA is TGTGCCAGCAGCTCCAGGGCCACCTACGAGCAGTACTTC. It specifies CASSSRATYEQYF. Complete variable domain (other parts from reference TRBV7-2 and TRBJ2-7): GAGVSQSPSNKVTEKGKDVELRCDPISGHTALYWYRQSLGQGLEFLIYFQGNSAPDKSGLPSDRFSAERTGGSVSTLTIQRTQQEDSAVYLCASSSRATYEQYFGPGTRLTVT.